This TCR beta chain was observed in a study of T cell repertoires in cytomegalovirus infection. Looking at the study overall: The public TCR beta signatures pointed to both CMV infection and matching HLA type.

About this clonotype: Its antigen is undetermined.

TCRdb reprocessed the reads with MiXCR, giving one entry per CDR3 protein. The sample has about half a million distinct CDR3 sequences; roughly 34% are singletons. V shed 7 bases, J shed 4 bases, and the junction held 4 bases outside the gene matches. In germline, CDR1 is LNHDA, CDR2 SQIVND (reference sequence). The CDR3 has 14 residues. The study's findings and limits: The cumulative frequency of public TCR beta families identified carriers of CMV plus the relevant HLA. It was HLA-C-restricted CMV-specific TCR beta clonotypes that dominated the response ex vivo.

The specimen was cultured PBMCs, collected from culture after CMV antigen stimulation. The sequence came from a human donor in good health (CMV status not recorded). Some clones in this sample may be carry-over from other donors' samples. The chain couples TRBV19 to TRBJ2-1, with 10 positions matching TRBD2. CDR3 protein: CASKYSGGYNEQFF. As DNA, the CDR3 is TGTGCCAGTAAATATAGCGGGGGGTACAATGAGCAGTTCTTC. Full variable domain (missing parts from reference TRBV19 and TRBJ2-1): DGGITQSPKYLFRKEGQNVTLSCEQNLNHDAMYWYRQDPGQGLRLIYYSQIVNDFQKGDIAEGYSVSREKKESFPLTVTSAQKNPTAFYLCASKYSGGYNEQFFGPGTRLTVL.